A selection of T cell receptor beta chains follows, all from one sample in a study of CD8 T cells in Susac syndrome. TCRdb ran MiXCR on the immunoSEQ multiplex PCR reads and lists one entry per CDR3 protein. The data show roughly 89,000 distinct CDR3 sequences, 90% to 97% seen once. Sequencing was done on a sample of CD8+ T cells from PBMCs. These receptors were collected from a human donor with Susac syndrome. Each CDR3 is given with its conserved first and last residue. D genes are given only for firm matches. Some rows mark clone size as missing; the rest say once, few, many or name a class of expanded clone.

size: -
D: TRBD2
J: TRBJ2-5
V: TRBV7-2
DNA: TGTGCCAGCAGCCCGAGCGGGGCCCGGGGGACCCAGTACTTC
CDR3: CASSPSGARGTQYF

size: -
D: -
J: TRBJ2-3
V: TRBV3-1
DNA: TGTGCCAGCACCGGCAGGGGGGTAAAGGCAGATACGCAGTATTTT
CDR3: CASTGRGVKADTQYF

size: -
D: -
J: TRBJ2-1
V: TRBV7-2
DNA: TGTGCCAGCAGCTTACACGGTGGCAATGAGCAGTTCTTC
CDR3: CASSLHGGNEQFF

size: once
D: -
J: TRBJ1-2
V: TRBV20-1
DNA: TGCAGTGCTACCGGGGATGGCTACACCTTC
CDR3: CSATGDGYTF

size: once
D: TRBD1
J: TRBJ1-6
V: TRBV30
DNA: TGTGCCTGGTACCCGGCAGGGGGCTTCTATAATTCACCCCTCCACTTT
CDR3: CAWYPAGGFYNSPLHF

size: few
D: TRBD1
J: TRBJ1-1
V: TRBV20-1
DNA: TGCAGTGCCCAGGACAGGGGGGGAACTGAAGCTTTCTTT
CDR3: CSAQDRGGTEAFF

size: -
D: -
J: TRBJ1-5
V: TRBV7-2
DNA: TGTGCCAGCAGCTTAGTGGGATTTCATAGCAATCAGCCCCAGCATTTT
CDR3: CASSLVGFHSNQPQHF

size: -
D: -
J: TRBJ1-2
V: TRBV30
DNA: TGTGCCTGGAGTGTACCCCTCCCCTATGGCTACACCTTC
CDR3: CAWSVPLPYGYTF

size: -
D: -
J: TRBJ2-7
V: TRBV18
DNA: TGTGCCAGCTCACCCCCCGGGAGTTACGAGCAGTACTTC
CDR3: CASSPPGSYEQYF

size: -
D: TRBD2
J: TRBJ2-1
V: TRBV27
DNA: TGTGCCAGCAGTTTTAGCGGGGGGGCTCAGTTCTTC
CDR3: CASSFSGGAQFF

size: -
D: -
J: TRBJ2-5
V: TRBV6-5
DNA: TGTGCCAGCAGTTACCTAGGGACTGGCGAGACCCAGTACTTC
CDR3: CASSYLGTGETQYF

size: -
D: TRBD1
J: TRBJ1-6
V: TRBV12-3/TRBV12-4
DNA: TGTGCCAGCAGTACAGGACAGGGGATTAATTCACCCCTCCACTTT
CDR3: CASSTGQGINSPLHF

size: -
D: -
J: TRBJ1-1
V: TRBV5-1
DNA: TGCGCCAGCAGTCCGGGACCTCCGAACACTGAAGCTTTCTTT
CDR3: CASSPGPPNTEAFF

size: -
D: -
J: TRBJ2-7
V: TRBV12-2
DNA: TGTGCAAGTCGCTTAGTAATGCGACGAAGGCGCTCCTACGAGCAGTACTTC
CDR3: CASRLVMRRRRSYEQYF

size: -
D: TRBD1
J: TRBJ2-5
V: TRBV3-1
DNA: TGTGCCAGCAGCCGGGCCGGGACAGCCATCCAAGAGACCCAGTACTTC
CDR3: CASSRAGTAIQETQYF

size: -
D: -
J: TRBJ1-5
V: TRBV27
DNA: TGTGCCACCCGGCCGGCAGCCGAAGTCGGTCAGCCCCAGCATTTT
CDR3: CATRPAAEVGQPQHF

size: -
D: TRBD1
J: TRBJ1-5
V: TRBV6-2/TRBV6-3
DNA: TGTGCCAGCAGTTACTCGTCAGGGGGCGGACAGCCCCAGCATTTT
CDR3: CASSYSSGGGQPQHF

size: -
D: -
J: TRBJ2-3
V: TRBV24-1
DNA: TGTGCCACCGCCTCGGGGTCTAGCACAGATACGCAGTATTTT
CDR3: CATASGSSTDTQYF

size: -
D: -
J: TRBJ2-5
V: TRBV20-1
DNA: TGCAGTGCTAGTTATGGAGAGACCCAGTACTTC
CDR3: CSASYGETQYF

size: -
D: -
J: TRBJ2-7
V: TRBV12-3/TRBV12-4
DNA: TGTGCCAGCAGTTTCTTGGCAGGCGCTGGGGAGCAGTACTTC
CDR3: CASSFLAGAGEQYF

size: few
D: -
J: TRBJ1-5
V: TRBV7-8
DNA: TGTGCCAGCAGCTTAGCCGATCAGCCCCAGCATTTT
CDR3: CASSLADQPQHF

size: -
D: -
J: TRBJ2-7
V: TRBV20-1
DNA: TGCAGTGCCCCGGGAGATGGAATTTTGTACGAGCAGTACTTC
CDR3: CSAPGDGILYEQYF

size: -
D: -
J: TRBJ1-1
V: TRBV12-3/TRBV12-4
DNA: TGTGCCAGCAGTTTAGAGTGGGGGGTTACTGAAGCTTTCTTT
CDR3: CASSLEWGVTEAFF

size: -
D: TRBD1
J: TRBJ2-2
V: TRBV2
DNA: TGTGCCAGCAGTGAAGCTGACACAGGGGTGCGGACCGGGGAGCTGTTTTTT
CDR3: CASSEADTGVRTGELFF

size: -
D: -
J: TRBJ1-2
V: TRBV6-1
DNA: TGTGCCAGCAGTCCCGTGGAGGGTATGGATGGCTACACCTTC
CDR3: CASSPVEGMDGYTF

size: -
D: -
J: TRBJ2-1
V: TRBV30
DNA: TGTGCCTGGAGTCTGTACATGGGCAGGGACAATGAGCAGTTCTTC
CDR3: CAWSLYMGRDNEQFF

size: -
D: TRBD1
J: TRBJ2-5
V: TRBV3-1
DNA: TGTGCCAGCAGCCGCTCCGTGCCGGGACAGGTACCCCAAGAGACCCAGTACTTC
CDR3: CASSRSVPGQVPQETQYF

size: -
D: TRBD2
J: TRBJ2-2
V: TRBV9
DNA: TGTGCCAGCAGCGCTAGCGGGGGGGCCACCGGGGAGCTGTTTTTT
CDR3: CASSASGGATGELFF

size: -
D: TRBD1
J: TRBJ1-2
V: TRBV29-1
DNA: TGCAGCGTGGACGGACAGGGTCACTATGGCTACACCTTC
CDR3: CSVDGQGHYGYTF

size: -
D: -
J: TRBJ1-1
V: TRBV27
DNA: TGTGCCAGCAGTCACGCATGGGACACTGAAGCTTTCTTT
CDR3: CASSHAWDTEAFF

size: -
D: -
J: TRBJ2-1
V: TRBV10-3
DNA: TGTGCCGCCGGACTAAATTACAATGAGCAGTTCTTC
CDR3: CAAGLNYNEQFF

size: once
D: -
J: TRBJ1-6
V: TRBV5-1
DNA: TGCGCCAGCAGCTTCGGACGGGAATGGAATTCACCCCTCCACTTT
CDR3: CASSFGREWNSPLHF

size: -
D: -
J: TRBJ2-3
V: TRBV4-1
DNA: TGCGCCAGCAGCTCTGAGTCGGGCAGCCTCACAGATACGCAGTATTTT
CDR3: CASSSESGSLTDTQYF

size: -
D: TRBD1
J: TRBJ2-6
V: TRBV12-3/TRBV12-4
DNA: TGTGCCAGCAGTTCAGGACAGGGCCCTGGGGCCAACGTCCTGACTTTC
CDR3: CASSSGQGPGANVLTF

size: -
D: -
J: TRBJ1-2
V: TRBV5-1
DNA: TGCGCCAGCAGCGGGACCTTAGCTAACTATGGCTACACCTTC
CDR3: CASSGTLANYGYTF

size: few
D: -
J: TRBJ2-3
V: TRBV7-2
DNA: TGTGCCAGCAGCCAGGGGGGAAGCACAGATACGCAGTATTTT
CDR3: CASSQGGSTDTQYF

size: -
D: -
J: TRBJ1-2
V: TRBV29-1
DNA: TGCAGCGAGGGGGTAAACTATGGCTACACCTTC
CDR3: CSEGVNYGYTF

size: -
D: -
J: TRBJ2-7
V: TRBV20-1
DNA: TGCAGTGCGAGAGGAGACCCCTACGAGCAGTACTTC
CDR3: CSARGDPYEQYF

size: -
D: -
J: TRBJ2-2
V: TRBV4-1
DNA: TGCGCCAGCAGCCAAGAGGGGCAGTCGGAGACCGGGGAGCTGTTTTTT
CDR3: CASSQEGQSETGELFF

size: -
D: TRBD1
J: TRBJ2-1
V: TRBV6-1
DNA: TGTGCCAGCACCCTAGGGGGCTATGAGCAGTTCTTC
CDR3: CASTLGGYEQFF

size: once
D: -
J: TRBJ2-5
V: TRBV12-3/TRBV12-4
DNA: TGTGCCAGCACTCCAGGGGGGCTTGAGACCCAGTACTTC
CDR3: CASTPGGLETQYF

size: -
D: TRBD2
J: TRBJ2-1
V: TRBV27
DNA: TGTGCCAGCAGTTCCCTCACTGGACTAGAGCGCAATGAGCAGTTCTTC
CDR3: CASSSLTGLERNEQFF